This TCR beta chain was recorded in a study of blood T cell dynamics during melanoma immunotherapy. The overall study: Patients with metastatic melanoma got pembrolizumab or nivolumab-ipilimumab as first-line care.

Time point meaning: pre-treatment baseline. At 12 weeks after first infusion, RECIST 1.1 defined response for most patients. Looked up from germline, CDR1 is SGDLS and CDR2 is YYNGEE. This CDR3 spans 14 amino acids. Trimming shortened V by 3 bases and J by 3 bases, and 11 bases separated the two germline ends. Each sorted CD8+ T cell subset had its entire DNA loaded. The table came from immunoSEQ multiplex PCR; TCRdb's copy has only in-frame clones and leaves some out. Of 1,400 or so clones detected, 55% to 70% appear once; the ten largest clones hold around a third. The rearrangement joins TRBV9 to TRBJ2-3, with D perhaps matching TRBD1 (5 bases). The clonotype originates from a human donor with melanoma. Sequenced here: central memory CD8+ T cells from blood, sampled from a patient treated with checkpoint blockade. CDR3 region: CASSGPGMTDTQYF. The CDR3 nucleotides are TGTGCCAGCAGCGGACCAGGGATGACAGATACGCAGTATTTT.